This TCR beta chain was documented in a study of beta chain features in type 1 diabetes. Study-wide points: All four CD4+ subsets of Type 1 diabetes patients contained TCRB CDR3s that were moderately but significantly shorter. Compared with healthy donors, patients appeared to share more similar naive, central memory and regulatory TCRB repertoires. Equally in patients and controls, PCR might preferentially amplify shorter templates.

Since all of the isolated RNA was reverse transcribed, expressed TCRB transcripts were what got sequenced. Assay: immunoSEQ multiplex PCR; the TCRdb copy retains only in-frame clones and omits some. Among over 600,000 clones listed, around 11% were seen once. This clone has more than one count but fewer than ten. The antigen is undetermined. Purity exceeding 98% was reached by all sorted populations. The clonotype comes from a young man with type 1 diabetes. Source material: naive CD4+ T cells from blood.

CDR3 sequence (DNA): TGCAGCGTTTGGGACCGGGGACAGGGTTTCGTTAACTATGGCTACACCTTC. This sequence encodes CSVWDRGQGFVNYGYTF. The chain uses TRBV29-1 and TRBJ1-2; TRBD1 aligns across 9 bases. V gave up 5 bases and J gave up 1 base; unmatched junction bases: 14. Germline CDR1 SQVTM, CDR2 ANQGSEA. The CDR3 extends over 17 amino acids.